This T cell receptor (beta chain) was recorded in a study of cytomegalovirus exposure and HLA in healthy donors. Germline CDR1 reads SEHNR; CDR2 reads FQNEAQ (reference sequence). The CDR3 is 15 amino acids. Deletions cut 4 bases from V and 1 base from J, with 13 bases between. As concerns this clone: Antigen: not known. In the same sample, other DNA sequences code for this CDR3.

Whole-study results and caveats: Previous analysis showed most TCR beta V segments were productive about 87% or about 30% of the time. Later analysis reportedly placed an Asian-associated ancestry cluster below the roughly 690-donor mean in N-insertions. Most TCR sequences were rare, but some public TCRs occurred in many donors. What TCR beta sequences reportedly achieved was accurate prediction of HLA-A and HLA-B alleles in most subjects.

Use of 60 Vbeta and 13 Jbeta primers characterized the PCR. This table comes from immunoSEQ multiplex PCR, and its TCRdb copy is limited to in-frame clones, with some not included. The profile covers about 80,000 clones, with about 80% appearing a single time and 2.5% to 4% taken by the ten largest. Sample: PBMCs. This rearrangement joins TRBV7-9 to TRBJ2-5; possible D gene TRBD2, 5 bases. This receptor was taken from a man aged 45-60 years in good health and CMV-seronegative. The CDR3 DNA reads TGTGCCAGCAGCTCCCCTTTAGGAGGCCAAGAGACCCAGTACTTC. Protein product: CASSSPLGGQETQYF.